A selection of T cell receptor beta chains follows, all from one sample in a study of circulating CD8 cells and anti-PD-1 response in melanoma. TCRdb redid the calling of the reads with MiXCR, one entry per CDR3 protein. The top ten hold 25% to 35% of the sample, which has 200 to 300 distinct CDR3 sequences, 3.1% seen once. Specimen: CD8+ T cells from PBMCs, collected at baseline or after one month of anti-PD-1 therapy (not recorded which). These receptors were obtained from a human donor with melanoma. CDR3s include the opening cysteine and the closing phenylalanine or tryptophan. Each record gives: CDR3 DNA, CDR3 protein, V gene, D gene, clone size, J gene. A D gene is named only where the DNA matches it firmly. The size field reads once, few, many, or a class for an expanded clone.

CDR3 DNA: TGTGCCAGCAGTGAAGAGACTAGCGGCACAGATACGCAGTATTTT
CDR3 protein: CASSEETSGTDTQYF
V gene: TRBV6-4
D gene: TRBD2
clone size: large
J gene: TRBJ2-3

CDR3 DNA: TGTGCCAGCAGCAAAGTAGGTCTCAGGGGGATTTTGGTCCCCTCCTACGAGCAGTACTTC
CDR3 protein: CASSKVGLRGILVPSYEQYF
V gene: TRBV21-1
D gene: NA
clone size: large
J gene: TRBJ2-7

CDR3 DNA: TGTGCCAGCACTGATTATGAGTATGGCGGTGAGCAGTTCTTC
CDR3 protein: CASTDYEYGGEQFF
V gene: TRBV27
D gene: NA
clone size: large
J gene: TRBJ2-1

CDR3 DNA: TGTGCCAGCAGTTTATCCCTCTTTGGGGCCAACGTCCTGACTTTC
CDR3 protein: CASSLSLFGANVLTF
V gene: TRBV28
D gene: NA
clone size: large
J gene: TRBJ2-6

CDR3 DNA: TGTGCCAGCAGGGAGGGGAGGAGGTCCGAATTGACTTTCTTT
CDR3 protein: CASREGRRSELTFF
V gene: TRBV25-1
D gene: NA
clone size: large
J gene: TRBJ1-1